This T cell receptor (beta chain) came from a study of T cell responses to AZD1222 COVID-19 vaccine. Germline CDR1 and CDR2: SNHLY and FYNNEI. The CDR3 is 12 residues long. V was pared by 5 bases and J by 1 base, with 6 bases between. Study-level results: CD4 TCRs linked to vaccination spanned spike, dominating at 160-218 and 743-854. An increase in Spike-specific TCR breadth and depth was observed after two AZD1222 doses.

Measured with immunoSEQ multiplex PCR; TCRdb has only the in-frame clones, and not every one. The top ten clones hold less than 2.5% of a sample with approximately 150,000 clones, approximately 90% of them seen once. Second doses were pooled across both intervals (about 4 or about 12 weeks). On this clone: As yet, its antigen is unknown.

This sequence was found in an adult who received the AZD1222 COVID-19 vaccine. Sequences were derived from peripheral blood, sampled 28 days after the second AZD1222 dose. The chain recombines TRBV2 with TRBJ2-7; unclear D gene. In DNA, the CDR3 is TGTGCCAGCAGTAGTGAGTCCTACGAGCAGTACTTC. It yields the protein CASSSESYEQYF. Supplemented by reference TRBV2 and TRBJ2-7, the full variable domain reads EPEVTQTPSHQVTQMGQEVILRCVPISNHLYFYWYRQILGQKVEFLVSFYNNEISEKSEIFDDQFSVERPDGSNFTLKIRSTKLEDSAMYFCASSSESYEQYFGPGTRLTVT.